The T cell receptor beta chain described here comes from a study of T cell repertoires in cytomegalovirus infection. Study as a whole: Both a matching HLA type and CMV infection were indicated by public TCR beta signatures. Study results and limitations: People with CMV and the relevant HLA were identified by cumulative public TCR beta family frequency. HLA-C-restricted CMV-specific TCR beta clonotypes prevailed in the ex vivo response.

This clonotype was detected ten times or more. Its antigen is as yet unknown. Trimming at V came to 4 bases and at J to 8 bases, leaving 6 bases not matched to a gene. The CDR3 totals 14 residues. CDR1 and CDR2 from the germline V gene are SGHTA and FQGNSA. One entry per CDR3 protein, called by TCRdb with MiXCR from the reads. The sample holds approximately 1,000,000 distinct CDR3 sequences; about a third are singletons and the top ten take around an eighth. This TCR derives from a human donor in good health (CMV status not recorded). Some clones in this sample may be carry-over from other donors' samples. Sequenced material: cultured CD8+ T cells from PBMCs, taken from culture after CMV antigen stimulation. The genes are TRBV7-2 and TRBJ1-4; 8 bases are shared with TRBD1. The chain's CDR3 is CASSSTGGQEKLFF. The CDR3 DNA is TGTGCCAGCAGCTCTACAGGGGGGCAAGAAAAACTGTTTTTT.